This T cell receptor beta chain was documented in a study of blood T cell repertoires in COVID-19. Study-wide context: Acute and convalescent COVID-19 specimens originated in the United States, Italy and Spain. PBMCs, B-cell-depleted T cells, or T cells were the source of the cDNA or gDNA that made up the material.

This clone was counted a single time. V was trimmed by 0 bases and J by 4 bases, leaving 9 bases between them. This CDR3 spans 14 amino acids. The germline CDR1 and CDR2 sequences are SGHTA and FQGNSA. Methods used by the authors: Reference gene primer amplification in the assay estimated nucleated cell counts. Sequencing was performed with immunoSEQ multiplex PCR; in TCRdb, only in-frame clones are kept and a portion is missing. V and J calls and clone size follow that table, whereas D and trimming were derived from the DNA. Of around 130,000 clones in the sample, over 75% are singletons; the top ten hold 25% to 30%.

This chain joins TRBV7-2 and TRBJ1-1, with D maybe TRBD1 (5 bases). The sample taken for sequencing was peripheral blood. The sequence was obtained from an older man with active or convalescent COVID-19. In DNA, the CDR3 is TGTGCCAGCAGCTTAGCGGGGCAGGGCACTGAAGCTTTCTTT. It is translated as CASSLAGQGTEAFF.